This T cell receptor (beta chain) was obtained from a study of vaccination and CD4 T cells after COVID-19. Study details: Convalescent patients were SARS-CoV-2 positive by nasal swab PCR; several mild, one severe. Findings of the study overall: Spike mono-reactive clones accounted for 304 of the 307 vaccine-specific clones found in convalescent patients.

Concerning this clonotype: The antigen remains unidentified.

V lost 4 bases to trimming and J lost 7 bases, with 11 bases between them. This CDR3 comprises 13 residues. The germline V gene has CDR1 ENHRY and CDR2 SYGVKD. TCRdb re-analysed the PCR reads in MiXCR, keeping a single row per CDR3 protein. The top ten hold more than 0.95% of the sample, which has roughly 19,000 distinct CDR3 sequences, around 64% seen once. This TCR was sampled from a human donor who had recovered from COVID-19. The sample in question was CD4+ T cells from blood, obtained after SARS-CoV-2 vaccination. The V and J genes are TRBV10-3 and TRBJ1-5; D perhaps matches TRBD1 (5 bases). CDR3 nucleotides: TGTGCCATCAGTGGTGGGGGGTACCAGCCCCAGCATTTT. This encodes CAISGGGYQPQHF.